A selection of T cell receptor beta chains follows, all from one sample in a study of blood T cell repertoires in COVID-19. The protocol was immunoSEQ multiplex PCR, while the TCRdb copy is restricted to in-frame clones and leaves out a portion. The data contain 150,000 to 200,000 clones, around 89% of them singletons. Sequencing used peripheral blood. These TCRs come from a man between 18 and 29 years old who had recovered from COVID-19. The CDR3 runs from the conserved cysteine through the conserved F or W. A D gene is named only where the DNA matches it firmly. Clone size is stated in some rows and not others, as once, few, many or a class when expanded.

j_call: TRBJ2-7
v_call: TRBV11-2
d_call: TRBD2
clone_size: -
cdr3_nt: TGTGCCAGCAGCTTTCCGGGACTAGCGGTGTACTTC
cdr3_aa: CASSFPGLAVYF

j_call: TRBJ1-2
v_call: TRBV3-1/TRBV3-2
d_call: -
clone_size: few
cdr3_nt: TGTGCCAGCAGCCAAGATAATGGATACAGGCCGAACTATGGCTACACCTTC
cdr3_aa: CASSQDNGYRPNYGYTF

j_call: TRBJ1-6
v_call: TRBV7-2
d_call: TRBD1
clone_size: -
cdr3_nt: TGTGCCAGCAGCTCCCGACAGGGTTCCAATTCACCCCTCCACTTT
cdr3_aa: CASSSRQGSNSPLHF

j_call: TRBJ2-7
v_call: TRBV5-1
d_call: TRBD2
clone_size: -
cdr3_nt: TGCGCCAGCAGCTTACCGGGACTAACGGGAGGTTGGAACGAGCAGTACTTC
cdr3_aa: CASSLPGLTGGWNEQYF

j_call: TRBJ2-6
v_call: TRBV6-6
d_call: -
clone_size: -
cdr3_nt: TGTGCCAGCAGCGACAGGACATCTGGGGCCAACGTCCTGACTTTC
cdr3_aa: CASSDRTSGANVLTF

j_call: TRBJ2-2
v_call: TRBV5-1
d_call: -
clone_size: once
cdr3_nt: TGCGCCAGCAGCCCGCTCGGTGGGGCTGGCACCGGGGAGCTGTTTTTT
cdr3_aa: CASSPLGGAGTGELFF

j_call: TRBJ2-2
v_call: TRBV9
d_call: TRBD1
clone_size: -
cdr3_nt: TGTGCCAGCAGCTTCGGACAGGGGGGGTCCACGAACACCGGGGAGCTGTTTTTT
cdr3_aa: CASSFGQGGSTNTGELFF

j_call: TRBJ1-2
v_call: TRBV24-1
d_call: -
clone_size: -
cdr3_nt: TGTGCCACCAGTGCCGGAGCGTACTATGGCTACACCTTC
cdr3_aa: CATSAGAYYGYTF

j_call: TRBJ2-1
v_call: TRBV2
d_call: TRBD2
clone_size: -
cdr3_nt: TGTGCCAGCAGTTATAGCGGGAATGAGCAGTTCTTC
cdr3_aa: CASSYSGNEQFF

j_call: TRBJ2-3
v_call: TRBV6-5
d_call: -
clone_size: -
cdr3_nt: TGTGCCAGCAGTTACTCCCGAGGAGATACGCAGTATTTT
cdr3_aa: CASSYSRGDTQYF

j_call: TRBJ1-6
v_call: TRBV7-9
d_call: TRBD1
clone_size: -
cdr3_nt: TGTGCCAGCAGCTTGGAGACAGGGGGCAATTCACCCCTCCACTTT
cdr3_aa: CASSLETGGNSPLHF

j_call: TRBJ1-2
v_call: TRBV5-1
d_call: TRBD1
clone_size: -
cdr3_nt: TGCGCCAGCAGTAAGGGACAGGGAAGTGATGGCTACACCTTC
cdr3_aa: CASSKGQGSDGYTF

j_call: TRBJ2-7
v_call: TRBV27
d_call: TRBD2
clone_size: -
cdr3_nt: TGTGCCAGCAGTTCCACCCTGACTAGCGGGAACGACGAGCAGTACTTC
cdr3_aa: CASSSTLTSGNDEQYF

j_call: TRBJ1-1
v_call: TRBV4-2
d_call: -
clone_size: once
cdr3_nt: TGTGCCAGCAGCCAAGGAGTCATCCTTTTGAACACTGAAGCTTTCTTT
cdr3_aa: CASSQGVILLNTEAFF

j_call: TRBJ1-5
v_call: TRBV4-1
d_call: TRBD1
clone_size: -
cdr3_nt: TGCGCCAGCAGCCAAGACCCGGACAGTACCAGGGGGAATCAGCCCCAGCATTTT
cdr3_aa: CASSQDPDSTRGNQPQHF

j_call: TRBJ1-6
v_call: TRBV2
d_call: TRBD1
clone_size: -
cdr3_nt: TGTGCCAGCCGGACAGGGAGCATCAATTCACCCCTCCACTTT
cdr3_aa: CASRTGSINSPLHF

j_call: TRBJ2-6
v_call: TRBV11-2
d_call: TRBD1
clone_size: once
cdr3_nt: TGTGCCAGCAGAGGGACAGGAGGCCTGGGGGCCAACGTCCTGACTTTC
cdr3_aa: CASRGTGGLGANVLTF

j_call: TRBJ1-4
v_call: TRBV29-1
d_call: -
clone_size: -
cdr3_nt: TGCAGCGTCGCGGCGGGGGGAGGATTTGAAAAACTGTTTTTT
cdr3_aa: CSVAAGGGFEKLFF

j_call: TRBJ1-3
v_call: TRBV21-1
d_call: -
clone_size: -
cdr3_nt: TGTGCCAGCAGCAACAGGGGGGCGGCTGGAAACACCATATATTTT
cdr3_aa: CASSNRGAAGNTIYF

j_call: TRBJ2-7
v_call: TRBV4-1
d_call: TRBD2
clone_size: -
cdr3_nt: TGCGCCAGCAGCCAAGCCCGGACTAGCTCGGGGCAGTACTTC
cdr3_aa: CASSQARTSSGQYF

j_call: TRBJ2-1
v_call: TRBV11-2
d_call: TRBD2
clone_size: -
cdr3_nt: TGTGCCAGCAGCTTTACTAGCGGGGGCCTGCCATCCTACAATGAGCAGTTCTTC
cdr3_aa: CASSFTSGGLPSYNEQFF

j_call: TRBJ2-1
v_call: TRBV3-1/TRBV3-2
d_call: TRBD2
clone_size: -
cdr3_nt: TGTGCCAGCAGCCAAGGTAGCGGGAGTGGGAATGAGCAGTTCTTC
cdr3_aa: CASSQGSGSGNEQFF

j_call: TRBJ2-3
v_call: TRBV5-4
d_call: TRBD2
clone_size: -
cdr3_nt: TGTGCCAGCACCCTCTTGAGTCTAGCGGGAGGGTCTACGCAGTATTTT
cdr3_aa: CASTLLSLAGGSTQYF

j_call: TRBJ1-2
v_call: TRBV28
d_call: -
clone_size: -
cdr3_nt: TGTGCCAGCAGTTTATCCGACAGCCACTATGGCTACACCTTC
cdr3_aa: CASSLSDSHYGYTF

j_call: TRBJ2-7
v_call: TRBV6-5
d_call: -
clone_size: -
cdr3_nt: TGTGCCAGCAGTTACGGCGGGTCCTACGAGCAGTACTTC
cdr3_aa: CASSYGGSYEQYF

j_call: TRBJ1-1
v_call: TRBV18
d_call: TRBD1
clone_size: -
cdr3_nt: TGTGCCAGCTCACCGCGACAGGGGGCTGAGGCTGAAGCTTTCTTT
cdr3_aa: CASSPRQGAEAEAFF

j_call: TRBJ2-2
v_call: TRBV2
d_call: -
clone_size: -
cdr3_nt: TGTGCCATCAGGAGCTCCTCCCCCGGGGAGCTGTTTTTT
cdr3_aa: CAIRSSSPGELFF

j_call: TRBJ1-2
v_call: TRBV7-9
d_call: -
clone_size: -
cdr3_nt: TGTGCCAGCAGCTTAAGCGTCTCCCCCTTTGGCTACACCTTC
cdr3_aa: CASSLSVSPFGYTF

j_call: TRBJ2-2
v_call: TRBV6-5
d_call: -
clone_size: -
cdr3_nt: TGTGCCAGCAGTTTGGGCCGAACCACCGGGGAGCTGTTTTTT
cdr3_aa: CASSLGRTTGELFF

j_call: TRBJ2-5
v_call: TRBV18
d_call: TRBD1
clone_size: once
cdr3_nt: TGTGCCAGCTCTAGGGGACAGAAAGAGACCCAGTACTTC
cdr3_aa: CASSRGQKETQYF

j_call: TRBJ2-2
v_call: TRBV2
d_call: -
clone_size: -
cdr3_nt: TGTGCCAGCCGGACAGCCGCGAACACCGGGGAGCTGTTTTTT
cdr3_aa: CASRTAANTGELFF

j_call: TRBJ1-1
v_call: TRBV18
d_call: -
clone_size: -
cdr3_nt: TGTGCCAGCTCACCACCGGGGCGCACTGAAGCTTTCTTT
cdr3_aa: CASSPPGRTEAFF

j_call: TRBJ1-5
v_call: TRBV19
d_call: -
clone_size: few
cdr3_nt: TGTGCCAGTAGCGACGCCGGGTCCTACAATCAGCCCCAGCATTTT
cdr3_aa: CASSDAGSYNQPQHF

j_call: TRBJ2-7
v_call: TRBV2
d_call: -
clone_size: once
cdr3_nt: TGTGCCAGCAGTGAGGGCGGGATCTACGAGCAGTACTTC
cdr3_aa: CASSEGGIYEQYF

j_call: TRBJ2-5
v_call: TRBV24-1
d_call: -
clone_size: -
cdr3_nt: TGTGCCACCAGTGATTTGTCGGCAGGTCAAGAGACCCAGTACTTC
cdr3_aa: CATSDLSAGQETQYF

j_call: TRBJ2-5
v_call: TRBV7-6
d_call: TRBD2
clone_size: -
cdr3_nt: TGTGCCAGCAGCACAGGGACTAGCGGGAGGGCCTGGGTTCTTAGAGAGACCCAGTACTTC
cdr3_aa: CASSTGTSGRAWVLRETQYF

j_call: TRBJ1-1
v_call: TRBV4-3
d_call: TRBD1
clone_size: -
cdr3_nt: TGCGCCAGCAGCCAAAGGGACAGGGGCCCTGAAGCTTTCTTT
cdr3_aa: CASSQRDRGPEAFF

j_call: TRBJ2-3
v_call: TRBV9
d_call: -
clone_size: -
cdr3_nt: TGTGCCAGCAGCGTATACGAGGGTCGCACAGATACGCAGTATTTT
cdr3_aa: CASSVYEGRTDTQYF

j_call: TRBJ2-1
v_call: TRBV10-3
d_call: TRBD2
clone_size: -
cdr3_nt: TGTGCCATCAGAGAGGGAGGGAGCTCCTACAATGAGCAGTTCTTC
cdr3_aa: CAIREGGSSYNEQFF

j_call: TRBJ2-3
v_call: TRBV7-2
d_call: TRBD2
clone_size: -
cdr3_nt: TGTGCCAGCAGCTTTCGGGGGGGAAACACAGATACGCAGTATTTT
cdr3_aa: CASSFRGGNTDTQYF

j_call: TRBJ2-3
v_call: TRBV29-1
d_call: TRBD2
clone_size: -
cdr3_nt: TGCAGCGTTGTCGGGACTAGCGGGAGAGGAGGGCCCACAGATACGCAGTATTTT
cdr3_aa: CSVVGTSGRGGPTDTQYF

j_call: TRBJ1-1
v_call: TRBV9
d_call: TRBD1
clone_size: -
cdr3_nt: TGTGCCAGCAGCCGCCGGGACAGGGGTAACACTGAAGCTTTCTTT
cdr3_aa: CASSRRDRGNTEAFF

j_call: TRBJ2-7
v_call: TRBV6-2/TRBV6-3
d_call: TRBD2
clone_size: once
cdr3_nt: TGTGCCAGCAGCCGGACTAGCGGAATGTACGAGCAGTACTTC
cdr3_aa: CASSRTSGMYEQYF

j_call: TRBJ2-3
v_call: TRBV24-1
d_call: -
clone_size: -
cdr3_nt: TGTGCCACCAGTGACCCTAAAGGGGCAGATACGCAGTATTTT
cdr3_aa: CATSDPKGADTQYF

j_call: TRBJ1-5
v_call: TRBV27
d_call: -
clone_size: once
cdr3_nt: TGTGCCAGCAGTTTGGCGGGATACAATCAGCCCCAGCATTTT
cdr3_aa: CASSLAGYNQPQHF

j_call: TRBJ1-6
v_call: TRBV12-3/TRBV12-4
d_call: -
clone_size: -
cdr3_nt: TGTGCCAGCAGTTCCCGGGGAAATTCACCCCTCCACTTT
cdr3_aa: CASSSRGNSPLHF

j_call: TRBJ1-3
v_call: TRBV27
d_call: TRBD1
clone_size: -
cdr3_nt: TGTGCCAGCAGCCCACAGGGGGCGATAGGAAACACCATATATTTT
cdr3_aa: CASSPQGAIGNTIYF

j_call: TRBJ2-1
v_call: TRBV28
d_call: -
clone_size: -
cdr3_nt: TGTGCCAGCAGTTTGGACAGTAGGGTTTACAATGAGCAGTTCTTC
cdr3_aa: CASSLDSRVYNEQFF

j_call: TRBJ2-1
v_call: TRBV7-7
d_call: TRBD2
clone_size: -
cdr3_nt: TGTGCTAGCAGCCAAAATCCCGGGACTAGCGGCTACAATGAGCAGTTCTTC
cdr3_aa: CASSQNPGTSGYNEQFF

j_call: TRBJ2-2
v_call: TRBV28
d_call: -
clone_size: -
cdr3_nt: TGTGCCAGCAGCCCGGGGAGTTCGGTCACCGGGGAGCTGTTTTTT
cdr3_aa: CASSPGSSVTGELFF

j_call: TRBJ2-3
v_call: TRBV3-1/TRBV3-2
d_call: TRBD1
clone_size: once
cdr3_nt: TGTGCCAGCAGCCTTAGACAGGGAGCGCAGTATTTT
cdr3_aa: CASSLRQGAQYF

j_call: TRBJ2-7
v_call: TRBV6-5
d_call: TRBD1
clone_size: -
cdr3_nt: TGTGCCAGCACCGGGACAGGGAACGAGCAGTACTTC
cdr3_aa: CASTGTGNEQYF

j_call: TRBJ1-1
v_call: TRBV2
d_call: TRBD1
clone_size: -
cdr3_nt: TGTGCCAGCAGGACGGACAGGGTAAACACTGAAGCTTTCTTT
cdr3_aa: CASRTDRVNTEAFF